The T cell receptor (beta chain) under discussion was sequenced for a study of CD8 T cells in Susac syndrome. The study, taken as a whole, reports: It was acknowledged in the study that its TCR sequencing and HLA analysis involved a relatively small number of individuals.

Sequencing of TCR beta, carried out with a high-throughput approach, was applied to CD8+ and CD4+ T cells from the blood. The germline CDR1 and CDR2 sequences are LGHNA and YSLEER. The CDR3 runs to 14 residues. V was clipped by 5 bases and J by 3 bases, with 14 bases between them. This clonotype was seen just once. Its antigen is currently unknown. Random hexamers primed reverse transcription of about 0.45 to 1 ug RNA. An immunoSEQ multiplex PCR amplified TCR beta CDR3 over 54 Vbeta and 13 Jbeta. TCRdb reanalysed the immunoSEQ multiplex PCR reads using MiXCR and keeps one entry per CDR3 protein. The sample has about 300,000 distinct CDR3 sequences, about 88% seen once.

The TCR originated in a human donor with multiple sclerosis. This chain connects TRBV4-3 to TRBJ2-7; a weak D match, TRBD2 (5 bases). The sequencing input was CD8+ T cells from PBMCs. The CDR3 here is CASSVRSEGYEQYF. In nucleotides, the CDR3 is TGCGCCAGCAGCGTACGTAGCGAGGGCTACGAGCAGTACTTC.